This entry is about one T cell receptor (beta chain). This clone was seen a handful of times. Its antigen remains undetermined. The record has no base qualities; no much larger clone is one base away. The immunoSEQ Assay, a bias-controlled multiplex PCR, was used to amplify TCRbeta CDR3 regions from genomic DNA. As for the authors' bioinformatics: The number of nucleated cells in each sample was estimated by amplification of reference gene primers within the assay. To quantify the absolute abundance of each unique TCRbeta CDR3 rearrangement, sequence reads were collapsed and filtered. For each sample, productive Simpson clonality was calculated as the square root of Simpson's diversity index over productive rearrangements. As stored in TCRdb, this immuneACCESS dataset retains in-frame rearrangements with V and J assigned. A fraction of the clones does not appear; measured against another copy, unresolved V genes explain less than half of the discrepancy, and the remainder lacks a known reason. V and J calls and clone size are those listed in that table; D and trimming were worked out from the DNA. The sample records hundreds of thousands of clones, 85% of which are singletons. The top ten clones comprise over 1.5% of the sample.

This sample was included in a study of blood T cell repertoires in COVID-19 (dated by TCRdb to 2018 to 2020). In terms of the full investigation: Samples from collaborators originated in the United States, Italy and Spain and spanned both the acute and convalescent phases of COVID-19. The repertoires were made available in a free public database intended to serve as a resource for research on the immune response to SARS-CoV-2. Deeply sampled blood TCRbeta repertoires from subjects exposed to, actively infected with, or recovered from COVID-19 were included in the dataset. The prospective study material was composed of cDNA or gDNA derived from T cells, B-cell-depleted T cells, or PBMCs. Where available, HLA class I and class II types were taken from metadata supplied by the sample provider and were not determined by assay-based typing. A de-identified subject ID, COVID-19 status, age in years and sex were almost always included in the sample metadata. Samples came from the ongoing ImmuneRACE study (first 160 participants) plus 1,254 subjects from 6 global collaborators.

Study-wide conclusions, independent of this receptor: The quantity of clinical and demographic metadata differed by source and by participant and was supplied without curation.

Inclusive of the bounding cysteine and phenylalanine, the CDR3 is 14 residues long. The entry retains the CDR3 DNA only, 42 bases that are in frame from base 1. Cut back by 0 bases and 3 bases, the V and J ends lie 6 bases apart. CDR1 is given as SGHKS and CDR2 as YYEKEE, both from the germline V gene (reference sequence). Participants in the prospective study were aged about 18 to 90 years, lived in approximately 26 United States geographic areas, and enrolled through a virtual design. In the prospective study, participants were assigned to cohorts based on the clinical history participants reported in a screening survey and a study questionnaire. A participant counted as exposed if, within 2 weeks of entering the study, that participant had been in contact with someone who had a PCR-confirmed or clinician-diagnosed COVID-19 case. Mobile phlebotomists in the prospective study collected whole blood, serum and a nasopharyngeal or oropharyngeal swab from every participant. Prospective study participants could optionally give additional blood draws and questionnaires over an approximately two-month period. Blood samples from the prospective study were shipped frozen or at room temperature prior to DNA extraction.

This sequence originates from a woman in her 30s who had been exposed to COVID-19. Sequenced input: PBMCs or T cells enriched from blood (not recorded which). Recombination linked TRBV5-5 to TRBJ1-4, with the D segment identity uncertain. The DNA sequence is as follows: TGTGCCAGCAGCTTGGTTTCGGCTAATGAAAAACTGTTTTTT. Its protein reads: CASSLVSANEKLFF.